Included here is one T cell receptor (beta chain) sequence, with context. Clones were sequenced by immunoSEQ multiplex PCR, and TCRdb holds only the in-frame ones, with some missing. The table includes about 22,000 clones, approximately 85% detected once. Germline CDR1 reads WSHSY; CDR2 reads SAAADI. The V segment lost 6 bases and the J segment 4 bases; nucleotides outside the gene matches: 5. CDR3 length: 15 residues. The data were taken from a study of T cells in tuberculosis. Described time point: new active TB diagnosis, blood taken before or within 7 days of starting treatment. Positive smear microscopy and/or M. tuberculosis culture confirmed active disease.

This receptor was obtained from an adult with tuberculosis. The source was PBMCs, collected at tuberculosis diagnosis. The V and J genes are TRBV10-2 and TRBJ2-3; 12 bases map to TRBD2. In nucleotides, the CDR3 is TGCGCCAGCAGGGTGACTAGCGGGAGTGCAGATACGCAGTATTTT. It encodes CASRVTSGSADTQYF.